The 4 T cell receptor beta chains below come from one sample, sequenced in a study of blood T cells in healthy people across ages. A sample-barcoded 5' primer and a J-beta primer mix were used in a second PCR of roughly 6 to 12 cycles. TCRdb re-analysed the 5' RACE reads in MiXCR, keeping a single row per CDR3 protein. The data contain some 800,000 distinct CDR3 sequences, 44% of them singletons. The material sequenced was blood. These receptors originate from a man aged 55 to 70 in good health.

Regarding this clonotype: One junction end does not reproduce the germline sequence, and a read error may be involved. The genes are TRBV2 and TRBJ1-2, with D unresolved. This CDR3 has 13 residues. Looked up from germline, CDR1 is SNHLY and CDR2 is FYNNEI. The CDR3 is CASSPLSNYGHTF. Written as DNA, the CDR3 is TGTGCCAGCAGTCCTTTAAGCAACTATGGCCACACCTTC.

The chain recombines TRBV4-2 with TRBJ2-7, with D perhaps TRBD1 or TRBD2 (5 bases each). This CDR3 spans 15 amino acids. Between the trimmed V and J ends, which lost 0 bases and 6 bases, there was a span of 15 bases. Germline V gene sequence: CDR1 LGHNA, CDR2 YNFKEQ. DNA for the CDR3: TGTGCCAGCAGCCAAGAATGGGGTGAGGGGTCCGAGCAGTACTTC. This codes for CASSQEWGEGSEQYF.

Of note for this clonotype: The junction departs from the called germline gene at one end, perhaps through a read error. The V call is TRBV3-1, the J call TRBJ1-1; D is ambiguous. This CDR3 region has 12 residues. The germline V gene has CDR1 LGHDT and CDR2 YNNKEL (reference sequence). In nucleotides, the CDR3 is TGTGTCAGCAGAGGGAGGAGACCTGAAGCTTTCTTT. This codes for CVSRGRRPEAFF.

The table lists this clonotype with a few counts. CDR3 sequence: CASSHFMGDTEAFF. In DNA form, the CDR3 reads TGTGCCAGCAGCCATTTTATGGGGGACACTGAAGCTTTCTTT. This sequence joins TRBV14 and TRBJ1-1, with a weak D call TRBD1 (5 bases). V was clipped by 3 bases and J by 3 bases, with 11 bases between them. The CDR3 is 14 amino acids. Germline V gene data show CDR1 as SGHDN and CDR2 as FVKESK.